This T cell receptor (beta chain) was recovered during a study of T cell responses to AZD1222 COVID-19 vaccine. Regarding the study as a whole: Most donors were white British and more were female, and clonal diversity was possibly underestimated. Rises in breadth and depth of Spike-specific TCRs came after two AZD1222 doses. Unmutated regions of variants are reportedly targeted by nearly half of spike-specific TCRs.

Generated by immunoSEQ multiplex PCR, the TCRdb table keeps only in-frame clones and is missing some. The sample has 90,000 to 95,000 clones; 70% to 90% are singletons. The germline CDR1 and CDR2 sequences are DFQATT and SNEGSKA (reference sequence). CDR3 length: 11 amino acids. V gave up 5 bases and J gave up 6 bases, with 11 bases separating them. To note about this clone: Its antigen is as yet unknown.

The input for sequencing was peripheral blood, taken on day 0 of AZD1222 vaccination. The chain has TRBV20-1 and TRBJ2-7, with D perhaps being TRBD1 or TRBD2 (5 bases each). This TCR came from an adult in good health. The CDR3 loop reads CSAGTPGEQYF. The CDR3 DNA reads TGCAGTGCTGGGACGCCCGGCGAGCAGTACTTC.